This is a list of T cell receptor beta chains from one sample in a study of T cell changes during pregnancy in multiple sclerosis. Profiled with immunoSEQ multiplex PCR; TCRdb holds only in-frame clones, not every one. Of some 46,000 clones listed, 92% are singletons. The sample was CD4+ T cells from peripheral blood mononuclear cells, taken after pregnancy. The receptor source for this set is a female donor with multiple sclerosis, enrolled in a pregnancy study. Each CDR3 is given with its conserved first and last residue. A D gene is named only where the DNA matches it firmly. Clone size is stated in some rows and not others, as once, few, many or a class when expanded.

clone_size | j_call | d_call | v_call | cdr3_aa | cdr3_nt
NA | TRBJ2-2 | TRBD2 | TRBV6-7 | CASSFPQAGGIPRGTGELFF | TGTGCCAGCAGTTTCCCTCAGGCGGGAGGGATACCCAGGGGCACCGGGGAGCTGTTTTTT
NA | TRBJ2-1 | TRBD1 | TRBV27 | CASSSHGTGIYNEQFF | TGTGCCAGCAGTTCCCACGGGACAGGGATCTACAATGAGCAGTTCTTC
NA | TRBJ1-2 | TRBD1 | TRBV5-1 | CASSQTTGVNYGYTF | TGCGCCAGCAGCCAGACTACAGGGGTTAACTATGGCTACACCTTC
NA | TRBJ1-1 | TRBD1 | TRBV25-1 | CASSQDRGFSEAFF | TGTGCCAGCAGTCAAGACAGGGGGTTTTCTGAAGCTTTCTTT
NA | TRBJ2-3 | TRBD2 | TRBV9 | CASSVAPNLAGIADTQYF | TGTGCCAGCAGCGTAGCCCCAAACCTAGCGGGGATTGCAGATACGCAGTATTTT
NA | TRBJ2-2 | NA | TRBV9 | CASSPVLLNTGELFF | TGTGCCAGCAGCCCAGTCCTCCTGAACACCGGGGAGCTGTTTTTT
NA | TRBJ1-5 | TRBD1 | TRBV28 | CASSTRTGNPNQPQHF | TGTGCCAGCAGTACCCGGACAGGGAACCCCAATCAGCCCCAGCATTTT
NA | TRBJ2-5 | NA | TRBV7-2 | CASSLVGARGAKTQYF | TGTGCCAGCAGCTTAGTGGGTGCCAGGGGGGCTAAGACCCAGTACTTC
NA | TRBJ2-7 | TRBD2 | TRBV6-4 | CASRSSGSSHEQYF | TGTGCCAGCAGGAGTAGCGGGAGCTCCCACGAGCAGTACTTC
NA | TRBJ2-3 | NA | TRBV29-1 | CSVVQGRTDTQYF | TGCAGCGTGGTACAGGGCAGAACAGATACGCAGTATTTT
once | TRBJ2-3 | TRBD1 | TRBV2 | CASSTGQGTNTQYF | TGTGCCAGCAGTACGGGACAGGGGACAAATACGCAGTATTTT
NA | TRBJ2-5 | NA | TRBV2 | CASSAYSRQETQYF | TGTGCCAGCAGTGCTTACAGCAGACAAGAGACCCAGTACTTC
NA | TRBJ2-7 | NA | TRBV5-1 | CASSLEREQYF | TGCGCCAGCAGCTTGGAACGGGAGCAGTACTTC
NA | TRBJ1-2 | NA | TRBV30 | CAWSFPGIKYGYTF | TGTGCCTGGAGTTTCCCCGGGATAAAATATGGCTACACCTTC
NA | TRBJ2-2 | TRBD1 | TRBV6-6 | CASRPRDRVPGELFF | TGTGCCAGCAGACCTCGGGACAGGGTCCCCGGGGAGCTGTTTTTT
once | TRBJ1-4 | NA | TRBV28 | CASSSPRGPTNEKLFF | TGTGCCAGCAGCTCCCCGAGAGGGCCAACTAATGAAAAACTGTTTTTT
NA | TRBJ1-4 | TRBD1 | TRBV28 | CASSAGQGANEKLFF | TGTGCCAGCAGTGCTGGACAGGGGGCAAATGAAAAACTGTTTTTT
NA | TRBJ1-4 | NA | TRBV5-1 | CASRGGTPTNEKLFF | TGCGCCAGCAGGGGGGGGACACCAACTAATGAAAAACTGTTTTTT
once | TRBJ2-5 | NA | TRBV2 | CASSESRGEQETQYF | TGTGCCAGCAGTGAATCCAGGGGAGAACAAGAGACCCAGTACTTC
NA | TRBJ2-4 | NA | TRBV19 | CASSMSGLSKNIQYF | TGTGCCAGTAGTATGTCAGGGTTATCCAAAAACATTCAGTACTTC
NA | TRBJ1-1 | TRBD1 | TRBV5-1 | CASSLGTGFVTEAFF | TGCGCCAGCAGCTTGGGGACAGGGTTCGTCACTGAAGCTTTCTTT
NA | TRBJ2-1 | NA | TRBV18 | CASSLPGRSNEQFF | TGTGCCAGCTCACTCCCGGGTAGAAGCAATGAGCAGTTCTTC
NA | TRBJ2-3 | NA | TRBV10-1 | CASSNRGGPTDTQYF | TGCGCCAGCAGTAATCGAGGCGGCCCCACAGATACGCAGTATTTT
NA | TRBJ1-1 | NA | TRBV11-2 | CASSLVRGGEAFF | TGTGCCAGCAGCTTAGTTCGAGGTGGTGAAGCTTTCTTT
NA | TRBJ2-2 | TRBD1 | TRBV27 | CASSFGTANTGELFF | TGTGCCAGCAGTTTCGGGACAGCGAACACCGGGGAGCTGTTTTTT
NA | TRBJ2-5 | TRBD2 | TRBV11-2 | CASSFRTSWETQYF | TGTGCCAGCAGCTTCCGGACTAGCTGGGAGACCCAGTACTTC
NA | TRBJ1-1 | NA | TRBV9 | CASSVVVNTEAFF | TGTGCCAGCAGCGTAGTAGTGAACACTGAAGCTTTCTTT
NA | TRBJ2-2 | TRBD2 | TRBV7-3 | CASSLGLAGGPGTGELFF | TGTGCCAGCAGCCTCGGACTAGCGGGAGGGCCAGGCACCGGGGAGCTGTTTTTT
NA | TRBJ2-1 | NA | TRBV10-3 | CAISYSGSYNEQFF | TGTGCCATCAGTTACTCCGGGTCTTACAATGAGCAGTTCTTC
NA | TRBJ1-1 | NA | TRBV25-1 | CASSEWGVPEAFF | TGTGCCAGCAGTGAATGGGGGGTCCCTGAAGCTTTCTTT
NA | TRBJ2-5 | NA | TRBV7-2 | CASSLSSAGLGETQYF | TGTGCCAGCAGCTTATCGAGTGCGGGATTGGGAGAGACCCAGTACTTC
once | TRBJ2-7 | TRBD2 | TRBV6-1 | CASSVEAGMGEQYF | TGTGCCAGCAGTGTGGAAGCGGGAATGGGCGAGCAGTACTTC
few | TRBJ1-1 | TRBD1 | TRBV5-4 | CASRLDRATEAFF | TGTGCCAGCAGATTGGACAGGGCCACTGAAGCTTTCTTT
once | TRBJ2-7 | TRBD2 | TRBV18 | CASSPTSGEQYF | TGTGCCAGCTCACCGACTAGCGGAGAGCAGTACTTC
NA | TRBJ2-2 | TRBD1 | TRBV18 | CASSPPGQGASGELFF | TGTGCCAGCTCGCCCCCGGGACAGGGGGCATCCGGGGAGCTGTTTTTT
NA | TRBJ2-7 | NA | TRBV28 | CASGRVVPTYEQYF | TGTGCCAGCGGTCGGGTAGTTCCCACCTACGAGCAGTACTTC
NA | TRBJ2-1 | NA | TRBV7-9 | CASPPGEGQFF | TGTGCCAGTCCTCCGGGAGAAGGGCAGTTCTTC
NA | TRBJ2-3 | TRBD1 | TRBV9 | CASSDRGLTDTQYF | TGTGCCAGCAGCGACAGGGGGCTAACAGATACGCAGTATTTT
NA | TRBJ2-7 | TRBD2 | TRBV6-6 | CASTEKAGAYEQYF | TGTGCCAGCACCGAAAAAGCGGGAGCCTACGAGCAGTACTTC
NA | TRBJ2-1 | NA | TRBV4-1 | CASSPREGWNEQFF | TGCGCCAGCAGCCCGCGGGAAGGGTGGAATGAGCAGTTCTTC
NA | TRBJ2-1 | TRBD1 | TRBV11-3 | CASSSGQGSYNEQFF | TGTGCCAGCAGCTCTGGACAGGGCTCCTACAATGAGCAGTTCTTC
NA | TRBJ1-2 | NA | TRBV14 | CATGQQPNYGYTF | TGTGCCACCGGACAGCAGCCGAACTATGGCTACACCTTC
NA | TRBJ1-1 | TRBD1 | TRBV20-1 | CSARGLTEAFF | TGCAGTGCCAGGGGGCTCACTGAAGCTTTCTTT
NA | TRBJ2-1 | TRBD2 | TRBV30 | CAWTTSGNYNEQFF | TGTGCCTGGACGACTAGCGGGAACTACAATGAGCAGTTCTTC
NA | TRBJ2-1 | NA | TRBV5-1 | CASSEAGGNEQFF | TGCGCCAGCAGCGAAGCAGGTGGCAATGAGCAGTTCTTC
NA | TRBJ2-1 | NA | TRBV11-2 | CASPWEGGPSNEQFF | TGTGCCAGCCCCTGGGAGGGGGGCCCCTCCAATGAGCAGTTCTTC
NA | TRBJ2-1 | TRBD1 | TRBV18 | CASSPGGTGTYNEQFF | TGTGCCAGCTCACCAGGTGGGACAGGGACCTACAATGAGCAGTTCTTC
NA | TRBJ2-7 | TRBD2 | TRBV5-1 | CASSWPPWRELSYEQYF | TGCGCCAGCAGCTGGCCGCCGTGGCGGGAGCTCTCCTACGAGCAGTACTTC
once | TRBJ2-7 | NA | TRBV4-1 | CASSREQFYEQYF | TGCGCCAGCAGCCGAGAACAATTCTACGAGCAGTACTTC
once | TRBJ2-3 | TRBD2 | TRBV7-6 | CASSLSFQRDTDTQYF | TGTGCCAGCAGCTTAAGTTTCCAGCGGGATACGGATACGCAGTATTTT
NA | TRBJ2-1 | TRBD1 | TRBV19 | CASSRDSNEQFF | TGTGCCAGTAGCCGGGACAGCAATGAGCAGTTCTTC
NA | TRBJ2-4 | TRBD1 | TRBV2 | CATRDREAPQAKNIQYF | TGTGCCACCCGGGACAGGGAGGCCCCCCAAGCCAAAAACATTCAGTACTTC
NA | TRBJ2-3 | TRBD2 | TRBV19 | CASSITSGGSVWDTQYF | TGTGCCAGTAGTATCACATCTGGCGGGAGTGTGTGGGATACGCAGTATTTT
NA | TRBJ2-2 | TRBD2 | TRBV7-9 | CASSSTRILAGDPGELFF | TGTGCCAGCAGCTCAACCCGAATACTAGCGGGAGACCCCGGGGAGCTGTTTTTT
NA | TRBJ2-3 | NA | TRBV10-2 | CASKAGADTQYF | TGCGCCAGCAAGGCAGGGGCAGATACGCAGTATTTT